These 28 T cell receptor beta chains came from one sample sequenced in a study of PD-1 blockade in classical Hodgkin lymphoma. Each patient relapsed following autologous stem cell transplantation, and prior brentuximab vedotin exposure differed. Sequencing used immunoSEQ multiplex PCR; TCRdb keeps in-frame clones, though not all of them. Here the sample spans around 42,000 clones, around 71% being singletons. The input for sequencing was peripheral blood mononuclear cells (PBMCs), taken at baseline. The receptors here all came from a human donor with classical Hodgkin lymphoma.

The gene calls are TRBV7-3 and TRBJ2-1; a possible D gene is TRBD2 (7 bases). The V end lost 2 bases, the J end lost 7 bases, and 15 bases lay between the germline ends. Germline CDR1 and CDR2: SGHTA and FQGTGA. There are 15 residues in the CDR3. CDR3 loop: CASSLVAGATNEQFF. CDR3 nucleotide sequence: TGTGCCAGCAGCTTAGTGGCGGGGGCGACAAATGAGCAGTTCTTC.

V usage is TRBV6-1 and J usage is TRBJ2-7, with D perhaps TRBD1 (5 bases). Germline lookup yields CDR1 MNHNS and CDR2 SASEGT. With 8 bases removed from V and 2 bases from J, the gap between germline ends came to 19 bases. There are 15 residues in the CDR3. CDR3 nucleotide sequence: TGTGCCAGCCGACCACGACAGATGTTCACCTACGAGCAGTACTTC. This encodes CASRPRQMFTYEQYF.

The chain is built from TRBV5-5 and TRBJ1-1, with D possibly being TRBD1 (5 bases). The germline V gene has CDR1 SGHKS and CDR2 YYEKEE (reference sequence). The CDR3 consists of 17 residues. V was cut by 4 bases and J by 1 base, with 20 bases left in between. Written as DNA, the CDR3 is TGTGCCAGCAGCCAAGCTTGGGGAATGACAGCGAACACTGAAGCTTTCTTT. Protein product: CASSQAWGMTANTEAFF.

This clone was observed at least ten times. This chain joins TRBV19 and TRBJ1-1; TRBD1 matches 7 bases. The CDR3 is 13 residues long. Germline lookup yields CDR1 LNHDA and CDR2 SQIVND (reference sequence). With 1 base clipped from V and 6 bases from J, the junction kept 2 bases outside the gene matches. CDR3 nucleotides: TGTGCCAGTAGTATAGCGACAGGGCCTGAAGCTTTCTTT. This gives the protein CASSIATGPEAFF.

The chain employs TRBV4-1 and TRBJ2-1; 10 bases are shared with TRBD2. The germline V gene encodes CDR1 MGHRA and CDR2 YSYEKL. Trimming at V came to 2 bases and at J to 2 bases, leaving 3 bases not matched to a gene. CDR3 length: 16 amino acids. The CDR3 DNA follows: TGCGCCAGCAGCCAATCTAGCGGGAGTGCCTACAATGAGCAGTTCTTC. Translation gives CASSQSSGSAYNEQFF.

This clone was seen more than once but under ten times. This rearrangement joins TRBV28 to TRBJ1-2; perhaps TRBD1 as D (5 bases). The V gene lost 8 bases and the J gene lost 7 bases, with 17 bases spanning the gap. The CDR3 spans 13 residues. The germline V gene encodes CDR1 MDHEN and CDR2 SYDVKM. CDR3 in DNA: TGTGCCAGCCGCAGGGACCCCTCGGGTGGCTACACCTTC. Translation gives CASRRDPSGGYTF.

The rearrangement links TRBV30 to TRBJ1-1; no clear D. V lost 2 bases, J lost 0 bases, and 10 bases lay in between. This CDR3 has 14 amino acids. Germline CDR1 and CDR2: GTSNPN and SVGIG (reference sequence). The CDR3 DNA is TGTGCCTGGAGTCTGTATGCTCTGAACACTGAAGCTTTCTTT. Amino acid sequence: CAWSLYALNTEAFF.

This clone was detected a few times. The chain links TRBV18 to TRBJ2-7; the match to TRBD1 covers 9 bases. After removal of 2 bases from V and 4 bases from J, the junction contained 6 bases not matched to a gene. In germline, CDR1 is KGHSH, CDR2 LQKENI. This CDR3 spans 15 amino acids. Written as DNA, the CDR3 is TGTGCCAGCTCACCAGGCGGGACAGGGACGTACGAGCAGTACTTC. Translating it yields CASSPGGTGTYEQYF.

CDR3 protein: CASSLAAGHSYNEQFF. The CDR3 bases are TGTGCCAGCAGCTTAGCGGCGGGGCACTCCTACAATGAGCAGTTCTTC. The chain recombines TRBV7-9 with TRBJ2-1, with a weak D call TRBD2 (6 bases). Trimming left V 0 bases short and J 0 bases short, with 9 bases between. Germline V gene sequence: CDR1 SEHNR, CDR2 FQNEAQ (reference sequence). This CDR3 comprises 16 residues.

The chain joins TRBV27 to TRBJ1-5; D remains unclear. The V gene's germline CDR1 is MNHEY and CDR2 SMNVEV (reference sequence). Between the trimmed V and J ends, which lost 3 bases and 2 bases, there was a span of 8 bases. This CDR3 contains 14 residues. Here the CDR3 DNA reads TGTGCCAGCAGTTTCATCCAGGGCAATCAGCCCCAGCATTTT. Translation: CASSFIQGNQPQHF.

Of note for this clone: The identical CDR3 is also encoded by other nucleotide sequences in the sample. This rearrangement joins TRBV9 to TRBJ1-1, with D unclear. Trimming removed 0 bases at V and 2 bases at J, with 8 bases between. The germline V gene encodes CDR1 SGDLS and CDR2 YYNGEE. The CDR3 runs to 14 residues. The CDR3: CASSVVGANTEAFF. CDR3 nucleotide sequence: TGTGCCAGCAGCGTAGTGGGAGCTAACACTGAAGCTTTCTTT.

J is TRBJ2-7 and V is TRBV27; TRBD2 matches 10 bases. The CDR3 has 17 residues. Germline trimming cut 3 bases from V and 6 bases from J; bases unmatched to any gene: 14. CDR1 MNHEY and CDR2 SMNVEV come from the germline V gene (reference sequence). CDR3 loop: CASSFRASGGGRREQYF. The CDR3 bases are TGTGCCAGCAGTTTCAGAGCTAGCGGGGGCGGTCGGCGCGAGCAGTACTTC.

V and J are TRBV30 and TRBJ1-2, with D possibly matching TRBD1 (6 bases). With 2 bases removed from V and 0 bases from J, the gap between germline ends came to 16 bases. This CDR3 region has 16 residues. Germline lookup yields CDR1 GTSNPN and CDR2 SVGIG (reference sequence). The CDR3 region is CAWSMVFRGANYGYTF. As DNA, the CDR3 is TGTGCCTGGAGTATGGTTTTCAGGGGAGCTAACTATGGCTACACCTTC.

The chain couples TRBV2 to TRBJ1-1, with D maybe TRBD1 (6 bases). Germline CDR1 SNHLY, CDR2 FYNNEI. This CDR3 comprises 13 residues. The V end lost 5 bases, the J end lost 11 bases, and 18 bases lay between the germline ends. The CDR3 DNA reads as TGTGCCAGCAGTCCGACAGGCCCTGTTCGCGCTTTCTTT. Protein sequence: CASSPTGPVRAFF.

V is TRBV7-9 and J is TRBJ2-3, with 7 bases aligning to TRBD2. CDR3 length: 14 amino acids. Germline CDR1 reads SEHNR; CDR2 reads FQNEAQ (reference sequence). The trim removed 0 bases at V and 4 bases at J, leaving 1 base unmatched. CDR3: CASSLAGGADTQYF. In DNA, the CDR3 is TGTGCCAGCAGCTTAGCGGGGGGGGCAGATACGCAGTATTTT.

This clone was counted between two and nine times. The V call is TRBV5-1, the J call TRBJ2-7; possible D gene TRBD1, 6 bases. Trimming removed 4 bases at V and 2 bases at J, with 10 bases between. CDR1 is SGHRS, CDR2 YFSETQ, per germline. The CDR3 contains 13 residues. The CDR3 is CASSPTGPYEQYF. CDR3 sequence (DNA): TGCGCCAGCAGCCCGACAGGCCCCTACGAGCAGTACTTC. Supplemented by reference TRBV5-1 and TRBJ2-7, the full variable domain reads KAGVTQTPRYLIKTRGQQVTLSCSPISGHRSVSWYQQTPGQGLQFLFEYFSETQRNKGNFPGRFSGRQFSNSRSEMNVSTLELGDSALYLCASSPTGPYEQYFGPGTRLTVT.

This chain uses TRBV5-1 with TRBJ2-1; D remains unclear. Trimming cost V 3 bases and J 12 bases, with 16 bases left between them. Germline CDR1 SGHRS, CDR2 YFSETQ. This CDR3 region has 13 residues. CDR3 in DNA: TGCGCCAGCAGCTCTCCAGATCGGGTTCGGCAGTTCTTC. This sequence encodes CASSSPDRVRQFF.

The J gene is TRBJ2-7, the V gene TRBV28; 7 bases are shared with TRBD2. Germline CDR1 reads MDHEN; CDR2 reads SYDVKM. The CDR3 is 16 amino acids. Trimming took 4 bases from V and 0 from J; bases not matched to a gene: 9. The CDR3 sequence: CASSSYRDYLSYEQYF. The CDR3 coding sequence is TGTGCCAGCAGTTCCTACCGGGACTACCTCTCCTACGAGCAGTACTTC.

The chain combines TRBV9 with TRBJ1-2; 9 bases align to TRBD1. The CDR3 is 15 residues long. The J segment lost 7 bases and the V segment lost 6 bases, leaving 13 bases of the junction unmatched. The germline CDR1 and CDR2 sequences are SGDLS and YYNGEE. The CDR3 nucleotides read TGTGCCAGCACCCCTTACCCGGGACAGGGTCGTGGCTACACCTTC. This translates into CASTPYPGQGRGYTF.

The chain couples TRBV19 to TRBJ1-2, with a possible D match to TRBD1 (5 bases). Trimming shortened V by 7 bases and J by 8 bases, and 14 bases separated the two germline ends. CDR3 size: 12 residues. Germline loops: CDR1 LNHDA, CDR2 SQIVND (reference sequence). CDR3 DNA sequence: TGTGCCAGTACAGCAGGGAGGCTGGGCTACACCTTC. This gives the protein CASTAGRLGYTF.

The chain carries TRBV4-2 and TRBJ2-2, with 7 bases aligning to TRBD2. V lost 4 bases to trimming and J lost 7 bases; unmatched junction nucleotides: 12. The germline V gene has CDR1 LGHNA and CDR2 YNFKEQ. The CDR3 spans 16 residues. Here the CDR3 reads CASSPGTIGLGGELFF. For the CDR3, the DNA is TGTGCCAGCAGCCCCGGTACCATAGGACTAGGCGGGGAGCTGTTTTTT.

The V and J genes are TRBV5-1 and TRBJ2-7, with 11 bases fitting TRBD2. V lost 3 bases, J lost 5 bases, and 4 bases stayed unmatched. This CDR3 region has 14 residues. CDR1 and CDR2 from the germline V gene are SGHRS and YFSETQ. CDR3 sequence: CASSYLAGGNEQYF. The DNA of the CDR3 is TGCGCCAGCAGCTACCTAGCGGGGGGCAACGAGCAGTACTTC.

V is TRBV5-1 and J is TRBJ2-7, with D perhaps matching TRBD1 (6 bases). The CDR3 totals 13 residues. V was cut by 0 bases and J by 4 bases, with 8 bases left in between. Germline V gene data show CDR1 as SGHRS and CDR2 as YFSETQ. The CDR3: CASSLGGQYEQYF. The CDR3 coding sequence is TGCGCCAGCAGCTTGGGGGGGCAGTACGAGCAGTACTTC.

This rearrangement joins TRBV5-1 to TRBJ2-1, with 7 bases matching TRBD2. The CDR3 contains 15 residues. After removal of 4 bases from V and 10 bases from J, the junction contained 14 bases not matched to a gene. CDR1 is SGHRS, CDR2 YFSETQ, per germline. The CDR3 loop reads CASSVTASGPLEQFF. The CDR3 DNA is TGCGCCAGCAGCGTGACCGCTAGCGGCCCACTCGAGCAGTTCTTC.

The chain recombines TRBV10-3 with TRBJ2-2; D possibly uses TRBD1 or TRBD2 (5 bases each). V lost 8 bases and J 2 bases, leaving 9 bases between the germline ends. The CDR3 totals 13 residues. The germline V gene encodes CDR1 ENHRY and CDR2 SYGVKD. The CDR3 loop is CAIRDRNTGELFF. The CDR3 DNA reads TGTGCCATCCGGGACCGAAACACCGGGGAGCTGTTTTTT.

This clone was detected only once. The chain joins TRBV6-5 to TRBJ1-2, with a possible D match to TRBD1 (5 bases). The CDR3 runs to 16 residues. Germline V gene data show CDR1 as MNHEY and CDR2 as SVGAGI. Between the trimmed V and J ends, which lost 0 bases and 4 bases, there was a span of 15 bases. CDR3 in amino acids: CASSYSRGGGPYGYTF. The CDR3, as DNA: TGTGCCAGCAGTTACTCGAGGGGAGGAGGTCCCTATGGCTACACCTTC.

The chain recombines TRBV11-3 with TRBJ1-5; D not certain. Trimming cost V 1 base and J 2 bases, with 6 bases left between them. The CDR3 is made up of 14 amino acids. Germline loops: CDR1 SGHNT, CDR2 YENEEA. The CDR3 DNA sequence: TGTGCCAGCAGCTTAGCTGGGTGCAATCAGCCCCAGCATTTT. Translation gives CASSLAGCNQPQHF. The full variable domain, its missing parts supplied by reference TRBV11-3 and TRBJ1-5, is EAGVVQSPRYKIIEKKQPVAFWCNPISGHNTLYWYLQNLGQGPELLIRYENEEAVDDSQLPKDRFSAERLKGVDSTLKIQPAELGDSAVYLCASSLAGCNQPQHFGDGTRLSIL.

This chain connects TRBV5-4 to TRBJ1-1; D uncertain. V dropped 2 bases and J dropped 3 bases, with 14 bases sitting between them. The germline V gene has CDR1 SGHNT and CDR2 YYREEE (reference sequence). CDR3 size: 15 residues. The CDR3 bases are TGTGCCAGCAGCTTTTCCACGTTTTCGGACACTGAAGCTTTCTTT. Translating gives CASSFSTFSDTEAFF.